The entry below gives a single TCR beta chain sequence along with its context. TCRdb keeps only in-frame clones here, not all; method: immunoSEQ multiplex PCR. The table has just under 350,000 clones, roughly 89% seen once; the top ten hold around 3.3%. V was pared by 4 bases and J by 5 bases, with 12 bases between. The CDR3 has 13 amino acids. Germline V lookup: CDR1 SGHKS, CDR2 YYEKEE (reference sequence). The data derive from a study of blood T cell repertoires in COVID-19. At the level of the study: Whether acute or convalescent, the COVID-19 samples came from the United States, Italy and Spain. PBMCs, B-cell-depleted T cells, or T cells provided the cDNA or gDNA that made up the material.

The chain employs TRBV5-5 and TRBJ1-2, with D perhaps matching TRBD1 (5 bases). Sequencing used peripheral blood. The TCR sequence derives from a woman aged 18-35 years who had recovered from COVID-19. For the CDR3, the DNA is TGTGCCAGCAGCGGGGCCCCGTCATATGGCTACACCTTC. Amino acid sequence: CASSGAPSYGYTF.